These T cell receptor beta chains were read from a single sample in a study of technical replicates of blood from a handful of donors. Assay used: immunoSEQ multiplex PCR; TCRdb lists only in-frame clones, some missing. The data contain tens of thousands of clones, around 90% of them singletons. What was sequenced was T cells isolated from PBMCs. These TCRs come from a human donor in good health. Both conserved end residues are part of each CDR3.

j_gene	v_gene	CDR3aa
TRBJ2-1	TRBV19	CASSLSTVGSNEQFF
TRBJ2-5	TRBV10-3	CAISELEETQYF
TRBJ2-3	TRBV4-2	CASSQGPGIGTDTQYF
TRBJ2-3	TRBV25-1	CASSVRDTDTQYF
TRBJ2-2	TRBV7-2	CASSLGGGAGRAAGELFF
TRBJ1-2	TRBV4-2	CASSQDQRSGGYGYTF
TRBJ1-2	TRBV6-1	CASQGWGATNYGYTF
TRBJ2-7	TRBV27	CASRLVGGDHEQYF
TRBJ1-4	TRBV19	CASSINPGGPNEKLFF
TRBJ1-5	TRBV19	CASSIATGANQPQHF
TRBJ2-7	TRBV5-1	CASSSEGQGAYEQYF
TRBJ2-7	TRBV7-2	CASSLAVQSYEQYF
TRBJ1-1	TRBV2	CASSEIGLRTTEAFF
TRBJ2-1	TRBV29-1	CSGTSGRDNNEQFF
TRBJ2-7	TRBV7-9	CASSLGDSRYYEQYF
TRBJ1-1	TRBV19	CASPINGRGRVWNTEAFF
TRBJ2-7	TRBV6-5	CASSYSGTGVPHEQYF
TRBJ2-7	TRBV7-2	CASRDLDGRRGEQYF
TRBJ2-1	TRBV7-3	CASSLTSGLYNEQFF
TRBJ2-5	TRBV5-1	CASSPQGQGAGETQYF
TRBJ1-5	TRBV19	CASSISGSNQPQHF
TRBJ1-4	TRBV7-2	CASSLGSGGWEKLFF
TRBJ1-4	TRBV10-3	CATAQGVFEKLFF
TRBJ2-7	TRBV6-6	CASSSRSYEQYF
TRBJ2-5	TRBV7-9	CASSPAGGLLETQYF
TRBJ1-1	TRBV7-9	CASSSDREFTEAFF
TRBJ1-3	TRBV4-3	CASRVQPSSGNTIYF
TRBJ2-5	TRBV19	CASSIATSGRETQYF
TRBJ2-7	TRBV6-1	CATGDLGQFSYEQYF
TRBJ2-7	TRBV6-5	CASSYQGNEQYF
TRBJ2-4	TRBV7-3	CASSSFWPGSEGAKNIQYF
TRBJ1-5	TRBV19	CASTETVYLQPQHF
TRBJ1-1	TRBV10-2	CASRPGDTEAFF
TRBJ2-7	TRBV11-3	CASRQGLSTYEQYF
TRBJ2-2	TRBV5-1	CASSLTGPHTGELFF
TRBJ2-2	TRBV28	CASRPGGLNTGELFF
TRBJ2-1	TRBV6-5	CASSSTGGLGFF
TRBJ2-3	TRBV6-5	CASSFLAATDTQYF
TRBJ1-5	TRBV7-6	CASAGGVNQPQHF
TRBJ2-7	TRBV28	CASRKTSGNSYEQYF
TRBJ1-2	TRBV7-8	CASSLAGQEIYGYTF
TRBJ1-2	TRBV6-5	CASRRHTGNYGYTF
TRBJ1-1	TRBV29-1	CSVEGRQDTEAFF
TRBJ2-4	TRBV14	CASSQSLLRMYF
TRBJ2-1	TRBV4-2	CASSQGLGSSAEQFF
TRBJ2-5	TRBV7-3	CASSPLAGVWETQYF
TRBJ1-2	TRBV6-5	CASSRTGTYGYTF
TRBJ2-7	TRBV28	CASSLALAYEQYF
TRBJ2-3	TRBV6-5	CASRFSKTGSDTQYF
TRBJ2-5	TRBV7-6	CASSLVSSGMGETQYF
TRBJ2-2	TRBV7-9	CASSSSGRASGELFF
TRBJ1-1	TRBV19	CASRDNMNTEAFF
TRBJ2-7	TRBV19	CASSGGNRGSYEQYF
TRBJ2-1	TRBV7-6	CASSSRLAGVGSSYNEQFF
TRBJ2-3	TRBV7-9	CASSLGQGITDTQYF
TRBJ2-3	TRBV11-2	CASSFRGLRTDTQYF
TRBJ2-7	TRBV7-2	CASSSAHEQYF